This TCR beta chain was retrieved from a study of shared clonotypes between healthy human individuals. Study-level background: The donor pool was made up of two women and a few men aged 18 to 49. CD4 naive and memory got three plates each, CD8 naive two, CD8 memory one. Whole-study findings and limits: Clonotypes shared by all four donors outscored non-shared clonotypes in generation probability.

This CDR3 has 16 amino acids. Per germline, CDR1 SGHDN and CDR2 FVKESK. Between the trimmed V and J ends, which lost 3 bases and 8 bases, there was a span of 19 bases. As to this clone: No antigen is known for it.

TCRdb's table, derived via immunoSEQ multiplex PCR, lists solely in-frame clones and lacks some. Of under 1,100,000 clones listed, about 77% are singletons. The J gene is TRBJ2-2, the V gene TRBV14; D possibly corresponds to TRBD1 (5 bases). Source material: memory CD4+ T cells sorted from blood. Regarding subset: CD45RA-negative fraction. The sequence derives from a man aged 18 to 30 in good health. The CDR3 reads CASSQNIQGLRGELFF. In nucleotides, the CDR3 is TGTGCCAGCAGCCAGAATATCCAGGGCCTTAGGGGGGAGCTGTTTTTT.